The 17 T cell receptor beta chains listed next were all sequenced from one sample in a study of blood T cell repertoires in COVID-19. Sequenced by immunoSEQ multiplex PCR; TCRdb stores in-frame clones only, minus some. This sample has 150,000 or so clones, with under 95% found just once. The sample was peripheral blood. The receptors here all came from a man aged 45-65 years with acute or convalescent COVID-19.

This clone was seen a single time. This rearrangement joins TRBV3-1 (or the pseudogene TRBV3-2) to TRBJ2-3; 12 bases agree with TRBD2. CDR3 length equals 17 residues. CDR1 is LGHDT, CDR2 YNNKEL, per germline (reference sequence). Losses at the gene ends were 4 bases for V and 4 bases for J; bases not matched to a gene: 9. The CDR3 sequence is CASSPRLAGVMADTQYF. DNA of the CDR3: TGTGCCAGCAGCCCCAGACTAGCGGGAGTTATGGCAGATACGCAGTATTTT.

J is TRBJ1-4 and V is TRBV28, with D uncertain. Deletions cut 4 bases from V and 0 bases from J, with 6 bases between. Germline V gives CDR1 MDHEN, CDR2 SYDVKM. This CDR3 contains 14 residues. The CDR3 DNA follows: TGTGCCAGCAGTTCTTTAGCAACTAATGAAAAACTGTTTTTT. It encodes CASSSLATNEKLFF.

The chain joins TRBV6-6 to TRBJ1-3, with D possibly being TRBD1 (6 bases). With 5 bases removed from V and 3 bases from J, the gap between germline ends came to 8 bases. The CDR3 totals 13 residues. Germline CDR1 is MNHNY and CDR2 is SVGAGI (reference sequence). The CDR3 loop reads CASSGGVGNTIYF. The CDR3 coding sequence is TGTGCCAGCAGTGGGGGCGTTGGAAACACCATATATTTT.

The genes are TRBV27 and TRBJ2-5, with D hard to call. The CDR3 contains 11 residues. Germline values: CDR1 MNHEY, CDR2 SMNVEV (reference sequence). V lost 9 bases to trimming and J lost 5 bases, with 10 bases between them. CDR3 amino acids: CASINGETQYF. The CDR3 coding sequence is TGTGCCAGTATTAACGGGGAGACCCAGTACTTC.

The chain links TRBV6-5 to TRBJ2-6, with 7 bases fitting TRBD2. This CDR3 has 16 residues. Trimming removed 4 bases from V and 2 bases from J; junction bases left unmatched: 5. CDR1 is MNHEY, CDR2 SVGAGI, per germline. The DNA for the CDR3 is TGTGCCAGCAGTTTTGCCGGGAGGACTGGGGCCAACGTCCTGACTTTC. This codes for CASSFAGRTGANVLTF.

The rearrangement uses TRBV5-1 and TRBJ1-5; unclear D gene. Per the germline V gene, CDR1 is SGHRS and CDR2 is YFSETQ. This CDR3 comprises 13 residues. Trimming cost V 0 bases and J 3 bases, with 4 bases left between them. CDR3 protein: CASSLGVNQPQHF. The DNA of the CDR3 is TGCGCCAGCAGCTTGGGCGTCAATCAGCCCCAGCATTTT.

The rearrangement uses TRBV19 and TRBJ1-4; TRBD1 matches at 10 bases. CDR1 is LNHDA and CDR2 is SQIVND in the germline V gene (reference sequence). After removal of 5 bases from V and 8 bases from J, the junction contained 5 bases not matched to a gene. The CDR3 covers 14 residues. Written as DNA, the CDR3 is TGTGCCAGTAGTGCGTCGGGACAGGGGGAAAAACTGTTTTTT. It specifies CASSASGQGEKLFF.

The chain carries TRBV5-1 and TRBJ2-5; 11 bases align to TRBD2. The V and J ends lost 6 bases and 5 bases, in that order; junction bases with no gene match: 6. This CDR3 is 14 amino acids long. Germline lookup yields CDR1 SGHRS and CDR2 YFSETQ. The CDR3 reads CASTTTSGKETQYF. For the CDR3, the DNA is TGCGCCAGCACGACGACTAGCGGGAAGGAGACCCAGTACTTC.

This chain connects TRBV27 to TRBJ1-5; TRBD1 agrees at 7 bases. Unmatched junction bases numbered 8, after V lost 6 bases and J lost 0 bases. The germline V gene encodes CDR1 MNHEY and CDR2 SMNVEV (reference sequence). The CDR3 has 16 amino acids. The CDR3 loop reads CASSYRGAASNQPQHF. CDR3 bases: TGTGCCAGCAGCTACAGGGGAGCCGCTAGCAATCAGCCCCAGCATTTT.

The chain combines TRBV6-4 with TRBJ2-7, with 8 bases fitting TRBD2. The CDR3 covers 16 residues. Trimming at V came to 2 bases and at J to 2 bases, leaving 8 bases not matched to a gene. Germline CDR1 reads MRHNA; CDR2 reads SNTAGT. The CDR3 DNA follows: TGTGCCAGCAGTGACCCCGCCGCCGGGGGGGCCTACGAGCAGTACGTC. As protein: CASSDPAAGGAYEQYV.

This clone was seen once. This sequence joins TRBV5-4 and TRBJ2-1, with D possibly TRBD2 on 6 matching bases. The CDR3 totals 15 residues. The V gene lost 3 bases and the J gene lost 5 bases, with 15 bases spanning the gap. Germline V gene data show CDR1 as SGHNT and CDR2 as YYREEE (reference sequence). CDR3 DNA sequence: TGTGCCAGCAGCTACCGGGACTTTCTAAACAATGAGCAGTTCTTC. It encodes CASSYRDFLNNEQFF.

V usage is TRBV28 and J usage is TRBJ1-1; no clear D gene. The CDR3 extends over 16 amino acids. V lost 3 bases, J lost 3 bases, and 17 bases lay in between. CDR1 and CDR2 from the germline V gene are MDHEN and SYDVKM. The CDR3 sequence is CASSFHGRRRYTEAFF. Written as DNA, the CDR3 is TGTGCCAGCAGTTTTCACGGCAGGCGAAGGTACACTGAAGCTTTCTTT. The full variable domain, its missing parts supplied by reference TRBV28 and TRBJ1-1, is DVKVTQSSRYLVKRTGEKVFLECVQDMDHENMFWYRQDPGLGLRLIYFSYDVKMKEKGDIPEGYSVSREKKERFSLILESASTNQTSMYLCASSFHGRRRYTEAFFGQGTRLTVV.

CDR3 protein: CSVSTGLHKPQHF. DNA of the CDR3: TGCAGCGTGTCTACAGGGCTCCATAAGCCCCAGCATTTT. This chain connects TRBV29-1 to TRBJ1-5; the D gene is possibly TRBD1 (6 bases). This CDR3 is 13 amino acids long. Germline lookup yields CDR1 SQVTM and CDR2 ANQGSEA. V was clipped by 6 bases and J by 8 bases, with 17 bases between them.

CDR3 loop: CSVESTGETQYF. The DNA for the CDR3 is TGCAGCGTTGAGTCGACAGGAGAGACCCAGTACTTC. The chain recombines TRBV29-1 with TRBJ2-5; D perhaps matches TRBD1 (6 bases). CDR3 length: 12 amino acids. Germline CDR1 SQVTM, CDR2 ANQGSEA. Trimming left V 3 bases short and J 4 bases short, with 9 bases between.

The J gene is TRBJ1-5, the V gene TRBV5-1; D ambiguous. Germline V gives CDR1 SGHRS, CDR2 YFSETQ. The CDR3 is 14 amino acids. The ends were cut back, 0 bases at V and 7 bases at J, with 11 bases in the middle. The CDR3 nucleotides are TGCGCCAGCAGCTTGGCGGGTGTTGGGCAGCCCCAGCATTTT. This gives the protein CASSLAGVGQPQHF.

V usage is TRBV5-5 and J usage is TRBJ1-5; D perhaps matches TRBD1 (6 bases). Germline lookup yields CDR1 SGHKS and CDR2 YYEKEE (reference sequence). V was clipped by 0 bases and J by 9 bases, with 10 bases between them. This CDR3 spans 13 amino acids. The CDR3 bases are TGTGCCAGCAGCTTGGAGGGGGTCCCGCCCCAGCATTTT. It encodes CASSLEGVPPQHF.

The chain joins TRBV27 to TRBJ2-2; 12 bases are shared with TRBD2. Germline V lookup: CDR1 MNHEY, CDR2 SMNVEV (reference sequence). There are 15 residues in the CDR3. Losses at the gene ends were 6 bases for V and 6 bases for J; bases not matched to a gene: 5. The CDR3 sequence: CASSRGTSGSGELFF. CDR3 in DNA: TGTGCCAGCAGCAGGGGGACTAGCGGGTCCGGGGAGCTGTTTTTT.